A selection of T cell receptor beta chains follows, all from one sample in a study of shared clonotypes between healthy human individuals. Profiling relied on immunoSEQ multiplex PCR, and the TCRdb table lists in-frame clones only, not all of them. Of about 1 million clones listed, more than 65% are singletons. The sequenced sample consisted of memory CD4+ T cells sorted from blood. The receptors stem from a man aged 18 to 30 in good health. Both conserved end residues are part of each CDR3. A D gene is named only where the DNA matches it firmly. Size is stated for part of the rows, as once, few or many counts, or as a class when the clone is expanded.

>-|TRBJ2-7|-|15|TRBV7-2
CASTHPHRSPYEQYF
TGTGCCAGCACCCATCCCCATAGGTCGCCCTACGAGCAGTACTTC
>-|TRBJ2-7|-|15|TRBV5-4
CASSRGTVVSGEQYF
TGTGCCAGCAGCCGGGGGACGGTAGTCTCGGGGGAGCAGTACTTC
>-|TRBJ1-4|once|13|TRBV7-3
CATFRGPNEKLFF
TGTGCCACCTTTAGAGGACCTAATGAAAAACTGTTTTTT
>TRBD1|TRBJ2-5|-|16|TRBV6-5
CASSYSGQGGTMEQYF
TGTGCCAGCAGTTACTCCGGACAGGGGGGGACTATGGAGCAGTACTTC
>-|TRBJ1-6|-|14|TRBV5-6
CASSLQVVSSPLHF
TGTGCCAGCAGCTTGCAGGTAGTCAGTTCACCCCTCCACTTT
>TRBD2|TRBJ2-4|-|14|TRBV5-4
CASSTGGSANIQYF
TGTGCCAGCAGCACCGGGGGGAGCGCGAACATTCAGTACTTC
>-|TRBJ1-1|-|12|TRBV6-5
CASSLEGLEAFF
TGTGCCAGCAGCCTGGAGGGGTTGGAAGCTTTCTTT
>TRBD1|TRBJ2-6|many|19|TRBV7-9
CASSRGTGVGGSGANVLTF
TGTGCCAGCAGCCGCGGGACAGGGGTTGGTGGTTCTGGGGCCAACGTCCTGACTTTC
>TRBD2|TRBJ2-7|-|20|TRBV4-1
CASSQDHPTSGRATNYEQYF
TGCGCCAGCAGCCAAGACCACCCGACTAGCGGGAGGGCCACGAACTACGAGCAGTACTTC
>-|TRBJ2-2|-|16|TRBV18
CASSPRPGTNTGELFF
TGTGCCAGCTCACCCCGGCCGGGGACGAACACCGGGGAGCTGTTTTTT
>-|TRBJ2-1|-|11|TRBV29-1
CSVGQYNEQFF
TGCAGCGTCGGTCAATACAATGAGCAGTTCTTC
>-|TRBJ1-2|many|13|TRBV10-3
CAISVGPPRGYTF
TGTGCCATCAGCGTCGGGCCGCCGCGTGGCTACACCTTC